A selection of T cell receptor beta chains follows, all from one sample in a study of blood T cell repertoires in COVID-19. The method was immunoSEQ multiplex PCR; TCRdb's version includes in-frame clones alone and lacks a portion of them. Of roughly 400,000 clones listed, nearly 90% are singletons. Sequencing was carried out using PBMCs or T cells enriched from blood (not recorded which). The receptors shown here come from a middle-aged woman with acute COVID-19. CDR3s include the opening cysteine and the closing phenylalanine or tryptophan. Fields, in order: clone size, J gene, V gene, D gene, CDR3 protein, CDR3 DNA. D genes are given only for firm matches. Clone size is not always given. Where it is, it says once, few, many or a class for expanded clones.

>NA|TRBJ1-2|TRBV10-3|NA
CATYGALGYTF
TGTGCCACCTATGGGGCCCTCGGCTACACCTTC
>NA|TRBJ1-1|TRBV2|NA
CASSVVLNTEAFF
TGTGCCAGCAGTGTCGTTTTGAACACTGAAGCTTTCTTT
>few|TRBJ1-3|TRBV19|NA
CASSKGGFLSSGNTIYF
TGTGCCAGTAGTAAAGGCGGCTTCCTGAGCTCTGGAAACACCATATATTTT
>NA|TRBJ2-5|TRBV4-1|NA
CASSLSGTIETQYF
TGCGCCAGCAGCCTCTCCGGGACAATCGAGACCCAGTACTTC
>NA|TRBJ2-3|TRBV2|NA
CASSFRTGDTQYF
TGTGCCAGCAGCTTCAGGACTGGGGATACGCAGTATTTT
>NA|TRBJ1-2|TRBV6-5|NA
CASSPGGALNYGYTF
TGTGCCAGCAGCCCCGGGGGGGCATTGAACTATGGCTACACCTTC
>NA|TRBJ1-2|TRBV4-1|NA
CASSLDSSYGYTF
TGCGCCAGCAGCCTGGACTCGTCCTATGGCTACACCTTC
>NA|TRBJ2-3|TRBV5-4|NA
CASRQQGGDTQYF
TGTGCCAGCAGACAACAGGGAGGGGATACGCAGTATTTT
>NA|TRBJ2-2|TRBV19|NA
CASSILLVLENTGELFF
TGTGCCAGTAGTATCTTATTAGTACTCGAGAACACCGGGGAGCTGTTTTTT
>NA|TRBJ1-6|TRBV5-4|TRBD1
CASSDRGNSPLHF
TGTGCCAGCAGCGACAGGGGTAATTCACCCCTCCACTTT
>NA|TRBJ2-7|TRBV5-1|TRBD2
CASSLRTSGVLGYEQYF
TGCGCCAGCAGCTTGAGGACTAGCGGGGTGTTGGGCTACGAGCAGTACTTC
>NA|TRBJ2-3|TRBV11-2|TRBD2
CASSQGLAGGPTDTQYF
TGTGCCAGCAGCCAGGGACTAGCGGGGGGGCCAACAGATACGCAGTATTTT
>NA|TRBJ1-2|TRBV18|NA
CASSPPGGQKGYTF
TGTGCCAGCTCACCACCGGGGGGGCAGAAGGGCTACACCTTC
>NA|TRBJ1-2|TRBV10-1|TRBD1
CASSPGQGYGYTF
TGCGCCAGCAGTCCGGGACAGGGGTATGGCTACACCTTC
>NA|TRBJ2-3|TRBV5-1|TRBD2
CASSLFSGGVDTQYF
TGCGCCAGCAGCTTGTTTAGCGGGGGGGTGGATACGCAGTATTTT
>NA|TRBJ1-5|TRBV19|TRBD1
CASSTTGGAQPQHF
TGTGCCAGTAGTACAACAGGGGGCGCTCAGCCCCAGCATTTT
>NA|TRBJ2-1|TRBV5-4|TRBD2
CASSVLAGSSYNEQFF
TGTGCCAGCAGCGTTCTAGCGGGGAGCTCCTACAATGAGCAGTTCTTC
>NA|TRBJ2-3|TRBV19|NA
CASSASPDTQYF
TGTGCCAGTAGTGCTAGCCCAGATACGCAGTATTTT
>NA|TRBJ2-2|TRBV11-2|TRBD2
CASSSLSGGPTGELFF
TGTGCCAGCAGCTCCCTTAGCGGGGGGCCCACCGGGGAGCTGTTTTTT
>NA|TRBJ1-2|TRBV7-9|TRBD1
CASSPPGQGAWGYTF
TGTGCCAGCAGCCCCCCGGGACAGGGGGCGTGGGGCTACACCTTC
>once|TRBJ1-3|TRBV10-3|NA
CAISESSRNTIYF
TGTGCCATCAGTGAGTCTTCTAGAAACACCATATATTTT
>NA|TRBJ1-1|TRBV7-8|NA
CASSLAWQGSTEAFF
TGTGCCAGCAGCTTAGCCTGGCAAGGGAGCACTGAAGCTTTCTTT
>NA|TRBJ2-7|TRBV5-1|NA
CASSLEAGNYEQYF
TGCGCCAGCAGCTTGGAAGCAGGGAACTACGAGCAGTACTTC
>NA|TRBJ1-3|TRBV5-8|NA
CASSLAVGAGNTIYF
TGTGCCAGCAGCTTGGCCGTAGGGGCTGGAAACACCATATATTTT
>NA|TRBJ1-2|TRBV9|TRBD1
CASSEGDRINYGYTF
TGTGCCAGCAGCGAAGGGGACAGGATTAACTATGGCTACACCTTC
>NA|TRBJ2-1|TRBV7-2|NA
CASSFRGSFDEQFF
TGTGCCAGCAGCTTTAGGGGGAGCTTCGATGAGCAGTTCTTC
>NA|TRBJ1-6|TRBV2|TRBD1
CASSGQGGNSPLHF
TGTGCCAGCAGTGGACAGGGTGGTAATTCACCCCTCCACTTT
>NA|TRBJ2-6|TRBV5-1|TRBD2
CASSLREAGANVLTF
TGCGCCAGCAGCTTGCGGGAGGCTGGGGCCAACGTCCTGACTTTC
>NA|TRBJ2-3|TRBV9|NA
CASSVLVAGPQVTQYF
TGTGCCAGCAGCGTATTAGTCGCGGGGCCCCAGGTCACGCAGTATTTT
>NA|TRBJ2-7|TRBV2|NA
CASSPSAAGNEQYF
TGTGCCAGCAGCCCCTCAGCCGCGGGTAACGAGCAGTACTTC
>NA|TRBJ1-2|TRBV6-5|TRBD1
CASSSGQVYGYTF
TGTGCCAGCAGCTCCGGACAGGTCTATGGCTACACCTTC
>once|TRBJ2-2|TRBV4-1|TRBD2
CASSPLAGGGDTGELFF
TGCGCCAGCAGCCCCCTTGCGGGGGGCGGAGACACCGGGGAGCTGTTTTTT
>NA|TRBJ1-1|TRBV7-8|NA
CASSLALNSGGEAFF
TGTGCCAGCAGCTTAGCCCTAAACTCGGGGGGAGAAGCTTTCTTT
>NA|TRBJ1-1|TRBV2|NA
CASIPDSLNTEAFF
TGTGCCAGCATCCCGGACAGCCTTAACACTGAAGCTTTCTTT
>NA|TRBJ2-2|TRBV21-1|NA
CASSKEGAANTGELFF
TGTGCCAGCAGCAAAGAGGGAGCAGCGAACACCGGGGAGCTGTTTTTT
>NA|TRBJ1-2|TRBV27|NA
CASSLSGAGAVGYTF
TGTGCCAGCAGTTTATCGGGGGCGGGGGCGGTGGGCTACACCTTC
>NA|TRBJ1-1|TRBV12-3/TRBV12-4|NA
CASSLAANTEAFF
TGTGCCAGCAGTTTGGCGGCGAACACTGAAGCTTTCTTT
>NA|TRBJ1-2|TRBV6-6|NA
CASSYDGGVGYTF
TGTGCCAGCAGTTATGATGGGGGGGTTGGCTACACCTTC
>NA|TRBJ1-2|TRBV6-5|TRBD1
CASGQGAGYTF
TGTGCCAGCGGACAGGGGGCGGGCTACACCTTC
>NA|TRBJ2-3|TRBV6-4|NA
CASSEGVGTDTQYF
TGTGCCAGCAGTGAGGGAGTGGGCACAGATACGCAGTATTTT
>NA|TRBJ1-1|TRBV7-2|TRBD1
CASSSRQGLVTEAFF
TGTGCCAGCAGCTCACGACAGGGGCTCGTCACTGAAGCTTTCTTT
>NA|TRBJ2-2|TRBV5-1|TRBD1
CASSGQVLSGELFF
TGCGCCAGCTCCGGACAGGTTCTCTCCGGGGAGCTGTTTTTT